Listed below are T cell receptor beta chains from one sample, sequenced in a study of T cells in Graves' hyperthyroidism and ophthalmopathy. TCRdb used MiXCR to reprocess the multiplex PCR reads, holding one entry per CDR3 protein. The sample has about 640,000 distinct CDR3 sequences, approximately 15% seen once. Sequencing was carried out using blood. These receptors were taken from a woman aged 45-59 years with Graves' ophthalmopathy. The CDR3 runs from the conserved cysteine through the conserved F or W. The D gene is left open where the match is weak. Clone size is shown for a subset of rows, as once, few, many or a class of expanded clone.

CDR3 protein,CDR3 DNA,J gene,clone size,V gene,D gene
CASIWVVSSYNEQFF,TGTGCCAGCATTTGGGTGGTTAGCTCCTACAATGAGCAGTTCTTC,TRBJ2-1,many,TRBV2,NA
CSARSGVNEQFF,TGCAGTGCTAGGTCGGGGGTCAATGAGCAGTTCTTC,TRBJ2-1,many,TRBV20-1,NA
CASSIGLAGVNEQYF,TGTGCCAGTAGTATAGGACTAGCGGGAGTTAACGAGCAGTACTTC,TRBJ2-7,many,TRBV19,TRBD2
CASSLVAGGQPETQYF,TGTGCCAGCAGCTTAGTTGCGGGAGGGCAACCAGAGACCCAGTACTTC,TRBJ2-5,many,TRBV7-2,TRBD2
CVSSYTGQETQYF,TGTGTCAGCAGCTACACAGGGCAAGAGACCCAGTACTTC,TRBJ2-5,NA,TRBV13,NA
CASSVGGGSLSYNEQFF,TGTGCCAGCAGCGTAGGCGGCGGTAGTCTTTCCTACAATGAGCAGTTCTTC,TRBJ2-1,few,TRBV9,NA
CASSVSSSYNEQFF,TGTGCCAGCAGCGTAAGTAGCTCCTACAATGAGCAGTTCTTC,TRBJ2-1,NA,TRBV9,NA
CASSPDRGLSNEKLFF,TGTGCCAGCTCACCGGACAGGGGGCTGTCTAATGAAAAACTGTTTTTT,TRBJ1-4,many,TRBV18,TRBD1
CASRRLQGVLNTEAFF,TGTGCCAGCAGGCGATTACAGGGAGTCCTGAACACTGAAGCTTTCTTT,TRBJ1-1,many,TRBV28,NA
CASRGTASYEQYF,TGTGCCAGCAGAGGGACAGCGTCCTACGAGCAGTACTTC,TRBJ2-7,many,TRBV6-2/TRBV6-3,TRBD1
CASSPSPRQDSYEQYF,TGTGCCAGCAGCCCCTCCCCAAGACAGGACTCCTACGAGCAGTACTTC,TRBJ2-7,many,TRBV7-2,NA
CSVKAGNTEAFF,TGCAGCGTAAAGGCAGGCAACACTGAAGCTTTCTTT,TRBJ1-1,many,TRBV29-1,NA
CAISETSTETQYF,TGTGCCATCAGTGAAACTAGTACAGAGACCCAGTACTTC,TRBJ2-5,NA,TRBV10-3,NA
CASSTGTSGKSEQSF,TGTGCCAGCAGCACCGGGACTAGCGGGAAAAGTGAGCAGTCCTTC,TRBJ2-1,NA,TRBV3-1,TRBD2
CASSPIAGTSGTYEQYF,TGTGCCAGCAGCCCCATCGCCGGGACTAGCGGGACCTACGAGCAGTACTTC,TRBJ2-7,few,TRBV7-3,TRBD2
CSVTGTGGRTRTNNEQFF,TGCAGCGTTACGGGGACAGGGGGAAGAACACGGACCAACAATGAGCAGTTCTTC,TRBJ2-1,NA,TRBV29-1,TRBD1
CASSPDQEDEQYF,TGTGCCAGCAGTCCGGACCAGGAGGACGAGCAGTACTTC,TRBJ2-7,many,TRBV27,NA
CAWTMNGPNEQFF,TGTGCCTGGACTATGAACGGACCCAATGAGCAGTTCTTC,TRBJ2-1,many,TRBV30,NA
CASTQIQGFTGELFF,TGTGCCAGCACCCAAATACAGGGGTTCACCGGGGAGCTGTTTTTT,TRBJ2-2,NA,TRBV6-1,TRBD1
CAWGNGLAGSSTDTQYF,TGTGCCTGGGGAAACGGACTAGCGGGGTCTAGCACAGATACGCAGTATTTT,TRBJ2-3,NA,TRBV30,TRBD2
CASGPRLETYEQYF,TGTGCTAGTGGTCCCAGACTAGAGACCTACGAGCAGTACTTC,TRBJ2-7,few,TRBV12-5,NA
CAWSTSNEQFF,TGTGCCTGGAGTACCAGCAATGAGCAGTTCTTC,TRBJ2-1,many,TRBV30,NA